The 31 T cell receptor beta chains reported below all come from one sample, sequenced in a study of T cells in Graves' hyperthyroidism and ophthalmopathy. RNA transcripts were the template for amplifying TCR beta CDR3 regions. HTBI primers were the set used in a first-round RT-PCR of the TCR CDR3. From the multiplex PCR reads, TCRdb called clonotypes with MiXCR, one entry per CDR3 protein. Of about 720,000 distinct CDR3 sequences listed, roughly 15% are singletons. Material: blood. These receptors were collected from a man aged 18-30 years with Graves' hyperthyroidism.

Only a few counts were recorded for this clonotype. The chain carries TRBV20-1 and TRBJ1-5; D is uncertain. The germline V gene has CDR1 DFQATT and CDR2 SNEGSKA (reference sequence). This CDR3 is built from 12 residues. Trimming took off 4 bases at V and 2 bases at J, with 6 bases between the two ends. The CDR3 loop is CSAMGGNQPQHF. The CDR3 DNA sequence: TGCAGTGCTATGGGAGGCAATCAGCCCCAGCATTTT.

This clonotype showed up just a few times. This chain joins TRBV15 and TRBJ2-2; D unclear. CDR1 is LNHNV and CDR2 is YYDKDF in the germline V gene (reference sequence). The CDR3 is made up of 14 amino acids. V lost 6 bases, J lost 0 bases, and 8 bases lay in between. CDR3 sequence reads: CATRVPANTGELFF. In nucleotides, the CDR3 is TGTGCCACCAGGGTACCCGCGAACACCGGGGAGCTGTTTTTT.

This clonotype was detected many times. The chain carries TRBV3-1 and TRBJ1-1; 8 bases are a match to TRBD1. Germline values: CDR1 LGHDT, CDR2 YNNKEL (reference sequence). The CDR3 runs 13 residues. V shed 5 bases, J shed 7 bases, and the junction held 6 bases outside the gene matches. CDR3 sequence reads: CASSYRQGNEAFF. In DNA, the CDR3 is TGTGCCAGCAGCTACCGACAGGGGAATGAAGCTTTCTTT.

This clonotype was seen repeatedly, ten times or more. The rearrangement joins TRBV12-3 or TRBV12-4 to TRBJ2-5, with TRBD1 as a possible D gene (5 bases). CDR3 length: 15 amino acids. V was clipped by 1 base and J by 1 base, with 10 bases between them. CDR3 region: CASSLVLTAQETQYF. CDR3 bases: TGTGCCAGCAGTTTAGTCTTGACAGCCCAAGAGACCCAGTACTTC.

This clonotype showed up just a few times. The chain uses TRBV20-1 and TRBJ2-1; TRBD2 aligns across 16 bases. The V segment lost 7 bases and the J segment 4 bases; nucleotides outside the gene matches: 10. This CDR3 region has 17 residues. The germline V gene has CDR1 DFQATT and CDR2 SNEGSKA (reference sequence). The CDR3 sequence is CSVPAGTSGRAYNEQFF. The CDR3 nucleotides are TGCAGTGTCCCTGCCGGGACTAGCGGGAGGGCATACAATGAGCAGTTCTTC.

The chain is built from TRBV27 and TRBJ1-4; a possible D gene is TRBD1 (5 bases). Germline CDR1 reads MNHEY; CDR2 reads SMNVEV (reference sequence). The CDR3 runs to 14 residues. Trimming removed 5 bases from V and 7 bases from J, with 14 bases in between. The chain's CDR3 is CASSGGWNGEKLFF. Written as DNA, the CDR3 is TGTGCCAGCAGTGGGGGGTGGAACGGTGAAAAACTGTTTTTT.

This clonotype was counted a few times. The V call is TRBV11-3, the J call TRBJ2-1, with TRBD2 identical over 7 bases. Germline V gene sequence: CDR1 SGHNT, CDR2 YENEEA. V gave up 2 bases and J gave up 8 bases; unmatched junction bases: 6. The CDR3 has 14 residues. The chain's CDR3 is CASSLRTSGDEQFF. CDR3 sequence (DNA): TGTGCCAGCAGCTTAAGGACTAGTGGGGATGAGCAGTTCTTC.

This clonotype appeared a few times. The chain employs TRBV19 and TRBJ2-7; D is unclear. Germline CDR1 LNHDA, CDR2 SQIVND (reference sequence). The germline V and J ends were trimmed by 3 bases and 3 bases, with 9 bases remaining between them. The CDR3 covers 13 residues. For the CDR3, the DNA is TGTGCCAGTAGTATCTACATGGGCTACGAGCAGTACTTC. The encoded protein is CASSIYMGYEQYF.

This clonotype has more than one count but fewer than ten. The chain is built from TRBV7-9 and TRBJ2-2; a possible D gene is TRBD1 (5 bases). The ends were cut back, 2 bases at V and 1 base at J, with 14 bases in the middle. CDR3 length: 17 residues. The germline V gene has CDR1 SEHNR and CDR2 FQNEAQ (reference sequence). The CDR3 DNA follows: TGTGCCAGCAGCTTATACAGGACCTACCTGAACACCGGGGAGCTGTTTTTT. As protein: CASSLYRTYLNTGELFF.

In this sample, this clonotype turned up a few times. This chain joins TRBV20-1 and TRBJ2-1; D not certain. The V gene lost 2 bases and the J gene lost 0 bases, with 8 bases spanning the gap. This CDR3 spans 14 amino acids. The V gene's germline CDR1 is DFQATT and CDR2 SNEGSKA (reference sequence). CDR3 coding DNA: TGCAGTGCTAGAACCGTGAGCTCCTACAATGAGCAGTTCTTC. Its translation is CSARTVSSYNEQFF.

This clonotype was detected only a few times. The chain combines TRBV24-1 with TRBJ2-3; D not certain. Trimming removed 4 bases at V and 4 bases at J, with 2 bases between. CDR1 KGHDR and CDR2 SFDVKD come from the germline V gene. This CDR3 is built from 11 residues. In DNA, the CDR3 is TGTGCCACCAGTGAAGCAGATACGCAGTATTTT. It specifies CATSEADTQYF.

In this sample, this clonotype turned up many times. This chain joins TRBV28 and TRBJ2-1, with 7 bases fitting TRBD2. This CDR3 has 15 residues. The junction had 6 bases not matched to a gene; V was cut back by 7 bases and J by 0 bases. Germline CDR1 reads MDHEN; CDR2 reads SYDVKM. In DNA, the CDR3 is TGTGCCAGCATCTCCGGGAGGAGCTCCTACAATGAGCAGTTCTTC. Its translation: CASISGRSSYNEQFF.

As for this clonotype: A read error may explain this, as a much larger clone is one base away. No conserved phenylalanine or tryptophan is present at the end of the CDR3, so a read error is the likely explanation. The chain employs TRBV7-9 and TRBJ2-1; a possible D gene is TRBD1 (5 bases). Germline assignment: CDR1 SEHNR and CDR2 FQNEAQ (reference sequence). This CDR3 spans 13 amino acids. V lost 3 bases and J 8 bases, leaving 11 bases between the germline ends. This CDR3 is CASSFSGNHEQFS. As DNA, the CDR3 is TGTGCCAGCAGCTTCTCAGGGAATCATGAGCAGTTCTCC.

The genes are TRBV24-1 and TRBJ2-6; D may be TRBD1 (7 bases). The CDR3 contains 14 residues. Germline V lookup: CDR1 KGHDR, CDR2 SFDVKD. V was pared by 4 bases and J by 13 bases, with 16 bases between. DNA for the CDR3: TGTGCCACCAGTGACGACAGGGACTGGCGGGTCCTGACTTTC. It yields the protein CATSDDRDWRVLTF.

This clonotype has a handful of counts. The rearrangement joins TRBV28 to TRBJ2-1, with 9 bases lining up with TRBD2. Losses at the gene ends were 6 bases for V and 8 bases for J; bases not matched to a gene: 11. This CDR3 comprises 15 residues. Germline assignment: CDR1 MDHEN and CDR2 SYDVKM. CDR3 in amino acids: CASSIRGRAVYEQFF. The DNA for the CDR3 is TGTGCCAGCAGCATTCGCGGGAGGGCCGTCTATGAGCAGTTCTTC.

CDR3 residues: CASSVGAGGVYEQYF. For the CDR3, the DNA is TGTGCCAGCAGCGTAGGAGCGGGAGGTGTCTACGAGCAGTACTTC. The chain has TRBV9 and TRBJ2-7, with 9 bases matching TRBD2. CDR3 size: 15 residues. CDR1 is SGDLS, CDR2 YYNGEE, per germline. Germline trimming cut 0 bases from V and 3 bases from J; bases unmatched to any gene: 4.

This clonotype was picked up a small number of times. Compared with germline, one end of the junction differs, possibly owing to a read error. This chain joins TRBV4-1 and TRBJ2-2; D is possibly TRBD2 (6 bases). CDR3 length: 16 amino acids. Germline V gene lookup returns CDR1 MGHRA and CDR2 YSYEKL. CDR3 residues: CTSSQDPGANTGELFF. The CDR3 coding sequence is TGCACCAGCAGCCAAGATCCGGGAGCAAACACCGGGGAGCTGTTTTTT.

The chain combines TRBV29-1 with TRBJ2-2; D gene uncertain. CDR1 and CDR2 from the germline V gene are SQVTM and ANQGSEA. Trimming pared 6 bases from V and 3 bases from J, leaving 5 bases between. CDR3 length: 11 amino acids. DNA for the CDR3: TGCAGCGTGCCCGACACCGGGGAGCTGTTTTTT. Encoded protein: CSVPDTGELFF.

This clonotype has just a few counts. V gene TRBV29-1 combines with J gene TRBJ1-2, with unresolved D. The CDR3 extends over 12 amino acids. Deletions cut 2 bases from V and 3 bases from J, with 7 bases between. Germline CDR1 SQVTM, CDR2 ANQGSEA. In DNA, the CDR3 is TGCAGCGTTGAAAGAGCGGACTATGGCTACACCTTC. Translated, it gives CSVERADYGYTF.

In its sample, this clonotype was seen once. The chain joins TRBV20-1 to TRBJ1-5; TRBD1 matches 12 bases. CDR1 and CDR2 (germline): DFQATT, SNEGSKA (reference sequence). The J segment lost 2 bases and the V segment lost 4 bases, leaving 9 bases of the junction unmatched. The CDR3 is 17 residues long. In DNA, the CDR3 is TGCAGTGCTAAAGACCGGGACAGGGGGCCCCGCAATCAGCCCCAGCATTTT. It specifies CSAKDRDRGPRNQPQHF.

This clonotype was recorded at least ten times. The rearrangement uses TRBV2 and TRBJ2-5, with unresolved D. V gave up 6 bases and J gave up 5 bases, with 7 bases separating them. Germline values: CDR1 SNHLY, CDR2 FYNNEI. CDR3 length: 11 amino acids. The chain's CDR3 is CASSPVETQYF. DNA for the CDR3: TGTGCCAGCAGCCCCGTGGAGACCCAGTACTTC. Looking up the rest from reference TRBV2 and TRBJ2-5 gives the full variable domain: EPEVTQTPSHQVTQMGQEVILRCVPISNHLYFYWYRQILGQKVEFLVSFYNNEISEKSEIFDDQFSVERPDGSNFTLKIRSTKLEDSAMYFCASSPVETQYFGPGTRLLVL.

For the CDR3, the DNA is TGTGCCAGCAAGAACGTCCCCTACAATGAGCAGTTCTTC. This codes for CASKNVPYNEQFF. This chain joins TRBV6-2 or TRBV6-3 and TRBJ2-1; D remains ambiguous. There are 13 residues in the CDR3. Trimming took 7 bases from V and 2 from J, leaving 9 bases between them. Germline assignment: CDR1 MNHEY and CDR2 SVGEGT.

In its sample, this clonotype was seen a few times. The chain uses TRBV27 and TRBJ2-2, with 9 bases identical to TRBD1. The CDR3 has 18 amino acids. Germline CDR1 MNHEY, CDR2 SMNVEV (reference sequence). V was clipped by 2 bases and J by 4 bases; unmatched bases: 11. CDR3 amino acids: CASSLGSRGQGSTGELFF. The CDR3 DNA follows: TGTGCCAGCAGTTTAGGGTCACGGGGACAGGGAAGCACCGGGGAGCTGTTTTTT.

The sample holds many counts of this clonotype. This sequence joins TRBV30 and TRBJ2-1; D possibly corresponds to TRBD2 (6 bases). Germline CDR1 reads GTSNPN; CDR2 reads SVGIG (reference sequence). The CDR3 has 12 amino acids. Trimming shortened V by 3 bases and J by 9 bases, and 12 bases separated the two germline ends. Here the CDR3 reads CAWSEAGIEQFF. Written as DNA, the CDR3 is TGTGCCTGGAGCGAAGCGGGTATTGAGCAGTTCTTC. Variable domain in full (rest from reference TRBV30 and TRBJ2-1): SQTIHQWPATLVQPVGSPLSLECTVEGTSNPNLYWYRQAAGRGLQLLFYSVGIGQISSEVPQNLSASRPQDRQFILSSKKLLLSDSGFYLCAWSEAGIEQFFGPGTRLTVL.

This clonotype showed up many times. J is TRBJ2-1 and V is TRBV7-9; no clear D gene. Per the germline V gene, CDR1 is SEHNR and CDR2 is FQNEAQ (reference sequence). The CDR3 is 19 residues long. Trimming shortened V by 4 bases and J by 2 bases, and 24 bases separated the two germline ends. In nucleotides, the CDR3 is TGTGCCAGCAGCTCGAAACTACTTTGGACGGCCAGGCCCTACAATGAGCAGTTCTTC. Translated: CASSSKLLWTARPYNEQFF. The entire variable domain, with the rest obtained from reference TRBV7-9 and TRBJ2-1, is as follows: DTGVSQNPRHKITKRGQNVTFRCDPISEHNRLYWYRQTLGQGPEFLTYFQNEAQLEKSRLLSDRFSAERPKGSFSTLEIQRTEQGDSAMYLCASSSKLLWTARPYNEQFFGPGTRLTVL.

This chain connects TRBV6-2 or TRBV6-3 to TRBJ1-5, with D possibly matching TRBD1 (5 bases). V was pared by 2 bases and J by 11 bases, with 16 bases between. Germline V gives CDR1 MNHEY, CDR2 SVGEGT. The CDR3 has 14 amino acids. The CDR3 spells CASSYESSWGAQHF. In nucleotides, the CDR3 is TGTGCCAGCAGTTACGAGAGCTCCTGGGGGGCCCAGCATTTT.

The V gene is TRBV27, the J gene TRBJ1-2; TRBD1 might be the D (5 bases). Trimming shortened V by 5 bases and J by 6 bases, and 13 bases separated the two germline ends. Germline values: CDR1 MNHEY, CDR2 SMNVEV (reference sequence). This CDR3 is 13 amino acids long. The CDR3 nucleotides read TGTGCCAGCAGTACATCCCAGGGAAATGGCTACACCTTC. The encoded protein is CASSTSQGNGYTF.

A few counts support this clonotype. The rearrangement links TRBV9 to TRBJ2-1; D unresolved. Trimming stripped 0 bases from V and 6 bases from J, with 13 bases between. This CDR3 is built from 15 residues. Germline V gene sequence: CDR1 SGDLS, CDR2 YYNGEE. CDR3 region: CASSVAPLVGNEQFF. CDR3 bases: TGTGCCAGCAGCGTAGCTCCGTTGGTTGGCAATGAGCAGTTCTTC.

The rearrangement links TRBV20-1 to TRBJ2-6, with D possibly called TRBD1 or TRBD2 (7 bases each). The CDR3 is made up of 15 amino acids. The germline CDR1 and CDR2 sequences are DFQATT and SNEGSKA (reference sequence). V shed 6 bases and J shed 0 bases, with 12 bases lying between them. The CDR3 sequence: CSARGRASGANVLTF. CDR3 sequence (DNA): TGCAGTGCCAGGGGGAGGGCCTCTGGGGCCAACGTCCTGACTTTC.

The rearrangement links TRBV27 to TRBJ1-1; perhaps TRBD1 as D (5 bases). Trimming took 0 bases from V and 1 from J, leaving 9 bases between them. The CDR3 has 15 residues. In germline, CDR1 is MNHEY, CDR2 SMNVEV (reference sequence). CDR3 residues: CASSLSAGGNTEAFF. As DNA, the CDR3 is TGTGCCAGCAGTTTATCGGCCGGGGGGAACACTGAAGCTTTCTTT.

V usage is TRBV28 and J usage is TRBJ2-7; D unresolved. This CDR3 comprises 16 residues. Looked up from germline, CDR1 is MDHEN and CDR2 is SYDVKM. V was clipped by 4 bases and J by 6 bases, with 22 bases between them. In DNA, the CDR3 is TGTGCCAGCAGTTCCGCTCTGGGGTCTACGAGCTCCGAGCAGTACTTC. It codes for CASSSALGSTSSEQYF.